This T cell receptor (beta chain) was recorded in a study of blood T cell repertoires in COVID-19 (dated by TCRdb to 2020 to 2021). Notes on the research overall: Collaborator samples came from the United States, Italy and Spain and covered acute and convalescent phases of COVID-19. The material from the prospective study consisted of cDNA or gDNA derived from T cells, B-cell-depleted T cells, or PBMCs. Subjects who had been exposed to COVID-19, were actively infected with it, or had recovered from it provided the deeply sampled blood TCRbeta repertoires that made up the dataset. The repertoires were made available in a free public database intended to serve as a resource for research on the immune response to SARS-CoV-2. Samples came from the ongoing ImmuneRACE study (first 160 participants) plus 1,254 subjects from 6 global collaborators. Sample metadata almost always included a de-identified subject ID, COVID-19 status, age in years and sex. HLA class I and class II types, where available, came from metadata supplied by the sample provider rather than from assay-based typing. Beyond this particular receptor, the publication reports: How much clinical and demographic metadata was included differed by source and by participant, and the metadata was provided uncurated.

The immunoSEQ Assay, a bias-controlled multiplex PCR, was used to amplify TCRbeta CDR3 regions from genomic DNA. The authors' analysis ran thus. Within the assay, amplification of reference gene primers was used to estimate how many nucleated cells each sample contained. To quantify the absolute abundance of each unique TCRbeta CDR3 rearrangement, sequence reads were collapsed and filtered. For each sample, productive Simpson clonality was calculated by taking the square root of Simpson's diversity index across productive rearrangements. Sourced from immuneACCESS, this table was stored by TCRdb with only in-frame sequences that have V and J called. A share of the clones is absent; for the studies checked, an unresolved V gene accounts for under half, and the remainder has no known explanation. V and J calls and clone size follow that table, whereas D and trimming were derived from the DNA. The sample records about 190,000 clones, about nine tenths of which are singletons. About 6.7% of the sample is in the top ten clones.

To note about this clone: No cognate antigen has been identified for it. No base quality information exists; no much larger clone differs at one position.

The collaborating institutions used their own protocols to collect whole blood in K2EDTA tubes. For TCRbeta analysis, collaborators shipped samples as frozen whole blood, isolated PBMCs, or DNA extracted from either of those sample types. This clonotype originated in a middle-aged man with acute or convalescent COVID-19. The sequenced sample was peripheral blood.

Read as DNA, the sequence is TGTGCCAGCAGCTCACAGGGGGCAGATACGCAGTATTTT. The translation is CASSSQGADTQYF. The V and J segments used are TRBV7-3 and TRBJ2-3; TRBD1 lines up with 8 middle nucleotides. V lost 4 bases and J lost 4 bases, and the count of bases not matched to a germline gene is 1. Including the terminal cysteine and phenylalanine, the CDR3 comprises 13 residues. Left in the record is the CDR3 DNA by itself, 39 bases read in frame from the first base. From a lookup of the germline V gene, CDR1 and CDR2 are SGHTA and FQGTGA.